This T cell receptor beta chain was captured by sequencing in a study of beta chain features in type 1 diabetes (dated by TCRdb to between 2018 and 2020). The study in broad terms: Patients and healthy donors did not differ in mean age, gender distribution, total cell number or subset yield. A total of over 90,000,000 sorted cells were examined across all samples, and a strong correlation was observed between cell number per subset and RNA yield. In the study, TCRB repertoires of sorted circulating CD4+ T cell subsets from recently diagnosed type 1 diabetes patients were compared with those of matched healthy donors. Regulatory and stem cell-like memory subsets were isolated from only 8 patients and roughly eight healthy donors, whereas naive and central memory subsets came from all 30 or so donors. Points the paper makes about the study in general: Shorter templates might have been favored by PCR, but patient and control samples were amplified and corrected together, so both groups would have been affected equally by any skew. Because the HLA sub-analyses included only small numbers of individuals, any influence of HLA type on TCRB rearrangement was left unresolved. Fewer insertions and more nucleotide deletions at VDJ recombination sites were observed in patients with type 1 diabetes, implying thymic rearrangement abnormalities. The naive, central memory and regulatory TCRB repertoires appeared to resemble one another more closely among patients than among healthy donors. In all four CD4+ subsets, TCRB CDR3 length was moderately but significantly shorter in type 1 diabetes patients. Because cDNA was sequenced instead of genomic DNA, activated cells with high expression could be over-represented, although the groups did not differ in activation or CD3 levels.

As concerns this clone: Its antigen is currently not known. One base away there is no much larger clone; base qualities are not given.

The entire isolated RNA was reverse transcribed using the High Capacity cDNA Reverse Transcription Kit, and thus expressed TCRB transcripts were sequenced. Deep immunoSEQ sequencing was performed on naive, central memory and regulatory T cell samples, with an average of roughly 3.3 million total reads per sample. Sorted cells were lysed in RLT buffer and RNA was extracted with DNase-treated RNeasy Micro or Mini kits, depending on cell number. To prevent cross-contamination, every cell subset was processed on its own, while patient and healthy donor samples were processed together. TCRB sequences were amplified from cDNA with the immunoSEQ multiplex PCR, producing 87-bp fragments spanning the CDR3 region. Amplicons were sequenced on the Illumina HiSeq platform. The authors processed their data as follows. PCR bias was corrected computationally using synthetic template baselines, and reads within Hamming distance 2 were collapsed, with unmergeable singletons discarded. Reads were aligned to IMGT to assign V, D and J genes, CDR3 length, and insertions or deletions at six rearrangement sites. Clonotype counts were normalized to sorted cell number within each subset before computing true diversity and Gini coefficients with the tcR R package. The overlap coefficient, calculated on TCRB nucleotide sequences, was used to quantify repertoire sharing. Out-of-frame TCRB sequences from naive cells were analyzed to stand in for the pre-selection repertoire. TCRdb re-hosts the immuneACCESS table, in-frame sequences only. Its copies lack some clones; in the studies checked, an unresolved V gene accounts for under half of them, and the cause for the rest is not known. The V and J calls and clone size were taken over from that table, and D and trimming were inferred from the DNA. Here the sample has 500,000 to 700,000 clones; around 15% occur a single time. Of the sample, about 0.097% falls within the top ten clones.

Trimming takes 2 bases from V and 4 bases from J, and the germline ends sit 9 bases apart. The CDR3 goes from the cysteine to the phenylalanine over 14 residues. Only CDR3 DNA remains: 42 bases, in frame from the first base. CDR1 and CDR2 (SGHTA, FQGTGA) derive from the germline V gene. A single peripheral blood draw of about 116 mL on average was collected from each donor into heparinised tubes. Using a panel that included CD45RO, CCR7, CD25, CD127, CD95 and CD27, naive, central memory, regulatory and stem cell-like memory CD4+ T cells were sorted on a BD FACSAria II. Purity was above 98% for every sorted population. PBMCs were isolated right away by Lymphoprep density gradient centrifugation and were stained directly, without culture. So that batch effects would be minimized, each experiment stained and sorted samples in pairs, pairing one healthy donor with one patient.

The TCR sequence derives from a man aged 18 to 30 in good health. What was sequenced was naive CD4+ T cells from blood. What this sample's cell subset or site label stands for: true naive CD4+ T cells. The V and J segments used are TRBV7-3 and TRBJ2-1, with no confident D gene call. Read as DNA, the sequence is TGTGCCAGCAGCTTAGAGCCGGCGTACAATGAGCAGTTCTTC. This yields the protein CASSLEPAYNEQFF.